This T cell receptor beta chain was observed in a study of human T cells and chemical hapten exposure. Overall study findings and caveats: Patch test score was positively correlated with the counts of TCRs that had expanded at PT1.

This clonotype showed up just a few times. Its target is unknown. The CDR3 is 17 residues long. Per the germline V gene, CDR1 is KGHDR and CDR2 is SFDVKD. J gave up 6 bases and V 2 bases, and 10 bases lay outside the gene matches. MiXCR, run by TCRdb on the RACE reads, gives a single entry per CDR3 protein. The data hold under 75,000 distinct CDR3 sequences, with 8.5% observed a single time. Regarding time point: patch test 2, 6 weeks after DPC sensitization. The treatment here: therapeutic diphenylcyclopropenone sensitization with weekly scalp DPC. Sample donors consisted of patients with alopecia, aged 18 to 70 years, who were suitable for DPC.

The receptor was isolated from a woman aged 45 to 65 with alopecia areata. Some clones in this sample may be carry-over from other donors' samples. The V and J genes are TRBV24-1 and TRBJ2-3; 10 bases align to TRBD2. This sample comprised whole blood, obtained in connection with sensitization to the hapten diphenylcyclopropenone (DPC). Written as DNA, the CDR3 is TGTGCCACCAGTGATTGCGAGGCTAGCGGGAGTCGGGATACGCAGTATTTT. Encoded protein: CATSDCEASGSRDTQYF.